Described below is a single T cell receptor beta chain sequence and its context. The antigen is not known. The CDR3 extends 3 residues past the end of the read, so its final part is completed from the germline J gene. Genomic DNA, averaging around 1,200 ng per sample, yielded TCR beta CDR3 via immunoSEQ. Profiling relied on immunoSEQ multiplex PCR, and the TCRdb table lists in-frame clones only, not all of them. The clone table shows tens of thousands of clones, with the ten largest holding approximately 6.6%. These data originate in a study of T cells in women clearing cervical HPV infection. Overall study context: Case blood was drawn a median about 150 days after lesion detection. Study conclusions and caveats: Richness plus V gene abundances separated cases from controls with AUC 0.7 to 0.9. T-cell numbers per sample were unknown and may explain richness differences.

The germline V gene has CDR1 GTSNPN and CDR2 SVGIG (reference sequence). This CDR3 has 12 residues. The specimen sequenced was blood buffy coat. This TCR was recovered from a woman aged 18-70 years with a cervical HPV16 infection that either progressed to CIN3+ or cleared (not recorded which). V usage is TRBV30 and J usage is TRBJ1-1, with a tentative D call TRBD1 (5 bases). CDR3 sequence reads: CAGLKGREEAFF. CDR3 bases read: TGTGCCGGGCTAAAGGGGCGAGAAGAA.